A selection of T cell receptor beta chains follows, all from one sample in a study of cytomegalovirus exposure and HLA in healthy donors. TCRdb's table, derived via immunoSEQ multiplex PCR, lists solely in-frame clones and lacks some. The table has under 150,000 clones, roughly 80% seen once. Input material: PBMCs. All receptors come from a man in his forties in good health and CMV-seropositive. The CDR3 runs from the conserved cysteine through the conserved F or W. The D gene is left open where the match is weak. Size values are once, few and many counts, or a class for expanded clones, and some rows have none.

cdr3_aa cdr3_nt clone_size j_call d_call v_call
CATSMAGTRGSETQYF TGTGCCACCAGCATGGCCGGGACTAGAGGCTCGGAGACCCAGTACTTC - TRBJ2-5 TRBD2 TRBV15
CASSLNREHTREQYF TGTGCCAGCAGCCTCAACAGGGAACATACACGGGAGCAGTACTTC - TRBJ2-7 - TRBV7-9
CASNLRGTYEQYF TGTGCCAGCAACCTACGGGGAACCTACGAGCAGTACTTC - TRBJ2-7 - TRBV2
CASSFSGGPYEQYF TGCGCCAGCAGCTTTAGCGGGGGTCCCTACGAGCAGTACTTC - TRBJ2-7 TRBD2 TRBV5-1
CASSLVSSPQETQYF TGTGCCAGCAGCTTAGTTTCCAGTCCACAAGAGACCCAGTACTTC - TRBJ2-5 - TRBV7-9
CAWSPRGGQENTIYF TGTGCCTGGAGCCCTCGAGGGGGTCAAGAAAACACCATATATTTT - TRBJ1-3 - TRBV30
CASSLDRGQGGTEAFF TGTGCCAGCAGCTTAGACAGGGGGCAGGGAGGGACTGAAGCTTTCTTT - TRBJ1-1 TRBD1 TRBV7-9
CAWSVGGSSYEQYF TGTGCCTGGAGTGTAGGCGGGAGCTCCTACGAGCAGTACTTC few TRBJ2-7 TRBD2 TRBV30
CASSLVRRSSYEQYF TGCGCCAGCAGCTTGGTGCGGCGGAGCTCCTACGAGCAGTACTTC - TRBJ2-7 - TRBV5-1
CASSLEGTTRVDEQFF TGTGCCAGCAGCTTAGAAGGGACTACCAGAGTGGATGAGCAGTTCTTC - TRBJ2-1 TRBD2 TRBV11-2
CASRTSSGANVLTF TGTGCCAGCAGGACTAGTTCCGGGGCCAACGTCCTGACTTTC once TRBJ2-6 - TRBV5-6
CASSSTGTKGNTIYF TGTGCCAGCAGCTCGACAGGGACCAAAGGAAACACCATATATTTT - TRBJ1-3 TRBD1 TRBV11-2
CASSELDRNTEAFF TGTGCCAGCAGTGAATTGGACAGGAACACTGAAGCTTTCTTT - TRBJ1-1 - TRBV25-1
CASSYSGGGGADTQYF TGTGCCAGCAGTTACTCAGGCGGGGGCGGCGCAGATACGCAGTATTTT - TRBJ2-3 - TRBV6-5
CASNPTGPYNEQFF TGCGCCAGCAACCCGACAGGGCCTTACAATGAGCAGTTCTTC - TRBJ2-1 TRBD1 TRBV5-1
CASGTSGTRTDTQYF TGTGCCAGCGGGACTAGCGGGACGCGCACAGATACGCAGTATTTT - TRBJ2-3 TRBD2 TRBV6-5
CASSLQGSTNEKLFF TGCGCCAGCAGCTTACAGGGTTCGACTAATGAAAAACTGTTTTTT - TRBJ1-4 - TRBV5-1
CASSEAGVYEQYF TGTGCCAGCAGTGAGGCAGGGGTCTACGAGCAGTACTTC - TRBJ2-7 - TRBV2
CASSLTGALAKNIQYF TGCGCCAGCAGCCTGACAGGCGCCCTAGCCAAAAACATTCAGTACTTC once TRBJ2-4 - TRBV5-1
CASSTGQGATEAFF TGTGCCAGCAGCACCGGACAGGGGGCGACTGAAGCTTTCTTT - TRBJ1-1 TRBD1 TRBV9
CASRADRGPNQPQHF TGTGCCAGCAGGGCTGACAGGGGACCTAATCAGCCCCAGCATTTT - TRBJ1-5 TRBD1 TRBV2
CAGTGGRGRSYEQYF TGTGCCGGGACGGGGGGGCGGGGAAGATCCTACGAGCAGTACTTC - TRBJ2-7 TRBD2 TRBV2
CASTTGGHTEAFF TGTGCCAGCACGACAGGGGGCCACACTGAAGCTTTCTTT - TRBJ1-1 TRBD1 TRBV2
CASSLGWSFRNTIYF TGTGCCAGCAGCTTGGGTTGGTCTTTCAGGAACACCATATATTTT - TRBJ1-3 - TRBV5-6
CASGLKSRTYPYEQYF TGTGCTAGTGGTCTCAAATCGAGAACTTATCCCTACGAGCAGTACTTC - TRBJ2-7 - TRBV12-5
CASSLTGAHTDTQYF TGTGCCAGCAGCTTAACGGGGGCGCACACAGATACGCAGTATTTT - TRBJ2-3 - TRBV7-3
CAISWTGITEAFF TGTGCCATCAGTTGGACAGGGATTACTGAAGCTTTCTTT - TRBJ1-1 TRBD1 TRBV10-3
CASSTSTSPSGEQYF TGTGCCAGCAGCACAAGCACTAGCCCCTCGGGCGAGCAGTACTTC - TRBJ2-7 - TRBV7-2
CASSEQGYEQYF TGTGCCAGCAGCGAACAGGGGTACGAGCAGTACTTC - TRBJ2-7 TRBD1 TRBV7-2
CASSMRGYEQYF TGTGCCAGTAGTATGAGAGGCTACGAGCAGTACTTC - TRBJ2-7 - TRBV19
CASSLTGTGNTIYF TGCGCCAGCAGCTTGACGGGAACTGGAAACACCATATATTTT - TRBJ1-3 - TRBV5-1
CASSMAFNQPQHF TGTGCCAGTAGTATGGCTTTCAATCAGCCCCAGCATTTT - TRBJ1-5 - TRBV19
CASSLGGSGANVLTF TGCGCCAGCAGCTTGGGAGGGTCAGGGGCCAACGTCCTGACTTTC - TRBJ2-6 - TRBV5-1
CAWNGLSRTEAFF TGTGCCTGGAACGGACTTTCAAGGACTGAAGCTTTCTTT - TRBJ1-1 - TRBV30
CASSAGGRVSYNEQFF TGCGCCAGCAGCGCGGGCGGGAGGGTGTCCTACAATGAGCAGTTCTTC - TRBJ2-1 TRBD2 TRBV4-1
CASSTRPGRGEQYF TGTGCCAGCAGCACCCGACCCGGGCGGGGCGAGCAGTACTTC - TRBJ2-7 - TRBV9
CASSQDRGSSYEQYF TGTGCCAGCAGCCAAGACAGGGGAAGCTCCTACGAGCAGTACTTC - TRBJ2-7 - TRBV4-2
CASSKAGGLNIQYF TGTGCCAGTAGTAAGGCAGGGGGCTTAAACATTCAGTACTTC - TRBJ2-4 TRBD1 TRBV19
CASSWWGAGGNEQFF TGTGCCAGCAGCTGGTGGGGAGCAGGGGGTAATGAGCAGTTCTTC - TRBJ2-1 TRBD1 TRBV5-8
CASSLVLAAGEETQYF TGTGCCAGCAGCCTCGTCCTGGCAGCGGGTGAAGAGACCCAGTACTTC few TRBJ2-5 - TRBV13
CASSEVTVAYEQYF TGTGCCAGCAGTGAAGTAACGGTAGCCTACGAGCAGTACTTC once TRBJ2-7 - TRBV2
CASSEVWTGGDGYTF TGTGCCAGCAGTGAAGTGTGGACAGGGGGCGATGGCTACACCTTC - TRBJ1-2 TRBD1 TRBV6-1
CASRPGQGYGYTF TGTGCCAGCAGGCCGGGACAGGGGTATGGCTACACCTTC - TRBJ1-2 TRBD1 TRBV11-3
CASSLSFDRSKSPEQYF TGTGCCAGCTCACTATCCTTCGACAGATCCAAATCTCCCGAGCAGTACTTC - TRBJ2-7 - TRBV18
CASSYWDRGEETQYF TGTGCCAGCAGTTATTGGGATCGGGGGGAAGAGACCCAGTACTTC - TRBJ2-5 TRBD2 TRBV6-5
CASRTDEDYGYTF TGTGCCAGCAGGACCGACGAGGACTATGGCTACACCTTC - TRBJ1-2 - TRBV11-2
CASSHGTANYGYTF TGTGCCAGCAGTCACGGGACAGCGAACTATGGCTACACCTTC - TRBJ1-2 TRBD1 TRBV7-2
CASSLYPGGGNNEQFF TGTGCCAGCAGTTTATATCCGGGAGGAGGGAACAATGAGCAGTTCTTC - TRBJ2-1 TRBD2 TRBV27
CASSGGQTGNTIYF TGTGCCAGCAGCGGGGGACAGACGGGAAACACCATATATTTT - TRBJ1-3 TRBD1 TRBV9
CASTRDRSPEAFF TGTGCCAGCACCCGGGACAGGTCGCCAGAAGCTTTCTTT few TRBJ1-1 TRBD1 TRBV6-5
CASSEKSGSTTDTQYF TGTGCCAGCAGTGAAAAAAGCGGGAGTACCACAGATACGCAGTATTTT - TRBJ2-3 TRBD2 TRBV6-1
CASSSLGVTPYEQYF TGCGCCAGCAGCTCGCTCGGGGTGACTCCCTACGAGCAGTACTTC - TRBJ2-7 - TRBV5-1
CASSSDRDYGYTF TGTGCCAGCAGTTCCGACAGGGACTATGGCTACACCTTC - TRBJ1-2 TRBD1 TRBV6-6